The 3 T cell receptor beta chains in this list originate from one sample, sequenced in a study of CD8 T cells in ankylosing spondylitis. Study findings and constraints: Blood from ankylosing spondylitis patients appeared to carry a characteristic roughly 8-variant TCR beta motif.

These receptors lack a known antigen. TCRdb reprocessed the 5' RACE reads with MiXCR, giving one entry per CDR3 protein. The table lists 470,000 or so distinct CDR3 sequences, roughly a quarter of them singletons, with about 0.89% in the top ten. Sequenced input: blood, either unsorted or a sorted T cell fraction (not recorded which). The receptors were gathered from a male donor with ankylosing spondylitis.

V usage is TRBV12-3 or TRBV12-4 and J usage is TRBJ1-1; unclear D gene. The CDR3 covers 15 residues. Trimming stripped 4 bases from V and 1 base from J, with 13 bases between. The CDR3 coding sequence is TGTGCCAGCAGTTCTGTCCCTTACTGGAACACTGAAGCTTTCTTT. Amino acids: CASSSVPYWNTEAFF.

In this sample, this clonotype turned up a few times. The V call is TRBV4-1, the J call TRBJ2-5; 12 bases fit TRBD2. Germline values: CDR1 MGHRA, CDR2 YSYEKL. Losses at the gene ends were 0 bases for V and 4 bases for J; bases not matched to a gene: 6. CDR3 length: 17 residues. The CDR3 sequence: CASSQDIALAGGETQYF. CDR3 DNA sequence: TGCGCCAGCAGCCAAGATATCGCACTAGCGGGAGGAGAGACCCAGTACTTC.

The V gene is TRBV24-1, the J gene TRBJ2-5; D is ambiguous. Germline CDR1 and CDR2: KGHDR and SFDVKD. This CDR3 comprises 13 residues. V lost 0 bases and J 4 bases, leaving 5 bases between the germline ends. Here the CDR3 reads CATSDLLAETQYF. The CDR3 DNA follows: TGTGCCACCAGTGATTTGCTCGCAGAGACCCAGTACTTC.